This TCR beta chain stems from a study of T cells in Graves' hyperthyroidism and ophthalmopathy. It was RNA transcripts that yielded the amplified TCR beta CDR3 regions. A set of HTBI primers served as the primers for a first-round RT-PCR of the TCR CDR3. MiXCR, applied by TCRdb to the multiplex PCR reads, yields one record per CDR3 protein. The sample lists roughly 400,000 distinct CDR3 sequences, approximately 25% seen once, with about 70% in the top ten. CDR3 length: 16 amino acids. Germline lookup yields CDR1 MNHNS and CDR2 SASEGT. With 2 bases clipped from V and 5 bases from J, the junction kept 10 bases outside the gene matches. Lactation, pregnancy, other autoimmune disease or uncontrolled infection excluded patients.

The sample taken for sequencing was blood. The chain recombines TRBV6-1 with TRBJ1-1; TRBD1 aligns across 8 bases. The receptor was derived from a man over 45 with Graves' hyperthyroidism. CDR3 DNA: TGTGCCAGCAGTGAAAACTCTCAGGGGGCGCTGACTGAAGCTTTCTTT. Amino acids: CASSENSQGALTEAFF.